The 3 T cell receptor beta chains below come from one sample, sequenced in a study of cytomegalovirus exposure and HLA in healthy donors. Both 60 Vbeta primers and 13 Jbeta primers went into the PCR. The protocol was immunoSEQ multiplex PCR, while the TCRdb copy is restricted to in-frame clones and leaves out a portion. The table includes approximately 160,000 clones, 60% to 75% detected once. What was sequenced was PBMCs. The receptors shown here come from a woman aged 50 to 60 in good health and CMV-seropositive.

This clone was detected only a few times. J is TRBJ1-5 and V is TRBV7-2; D remains unclear. V dropped 1 base and J dropped 0 bases, with 7 bases sitting between them. From germline, CDR1 is SGHTA and CDR2 FQGNSA. The CDR3 totals 15 residues. CDR3 amino acids: CASSLVHFSNQPQHF. The CDR3 DNA reads as TGTGCCAGCAGCTTAGTACATTTTAGCAATCAGCCCCAGCATTTT.

V is TRBV18 and J is TRBJ2-6, with a possible D match to TRBD2 (5 bases). Trimming pared 3 bases from V and 0 bases from J, leaving 18 bases between. The germline CDR1 and CDR2 sequences are KGHSH and LQKENI. This CDR3 contains 19 residues. Here the CDR3 DNA reads TGTGCCAGCTCACCCCTCGTGGAGGTCCCCAACTCTGGGGCCAACGTCCTGACTTTC. This encodes CASSPLVEVPNSGANVLTF.

This clone has just one count. The chain recombines TRBV7-2 with TRBJ2-7; possible D gene TRBD1, 6 bases. The V end was cut by 1 base, the J end by 2 bases, with 12 bases between. This CDR3 is built from 15 residues. Germline V gene data show CDR1 as SGHTA and CDR2 as FQGNSA. Here the CDR3 reads CASSLDQGTAYEQYF. CDR3 nucleotides: TGTGCCAGCAGCTTAGACCAGGGGACGGCCTACGAGCAGTACTTC.